This TCR beta chain was profiled in a study of OX40 agonist ivuxolimab in advanced cancers. Study overall: Patients receiving dose escalation had hepatocellular carcinoma, melanoma, renal cell or head and neck cancer.

About this clone itself: Its antigen is currently unknown.

Study-level points and caveats: Expanded peripheral T-cell antigen specificity went undetermined. On average, CD8+ T cells showed a greater number of expanded clones than CD4+.

The CDR3 consists of 16 residues. Germline trimming cut 4 bases from V and 6 bases from J; bases unmatched to any gene: 9. The germline V gene encodes CDR1 SQVTM and CDR2 ANQGSEA. Clones were sequenced by immunoSEQ multiplex PCR, and TCRdb holds only the in-frame ones, with some missing. The sample consists of 75,000 to 95,000 clones, roughly 85% of them appearing once. V and J are TRBV29-1 and TRBJ2-3; 14 nucleotides agree with TRBD2. The sample in question was CD4+ or CD8+ T cells sorted from blood, obtained in a trial of the OX40 agonist ivuxolimab. The receptor comes from an adult with an advanced solid tumor such as melanoma, head and neck, liver or kidney cancer. CDR3 residues: CSVVLPTSGRVDTQYF. DNA of the CDR3: TGCAGCGTTGTGCTCCCGACTAGCGGGAGGGTTGATACGCAGTATTTT.